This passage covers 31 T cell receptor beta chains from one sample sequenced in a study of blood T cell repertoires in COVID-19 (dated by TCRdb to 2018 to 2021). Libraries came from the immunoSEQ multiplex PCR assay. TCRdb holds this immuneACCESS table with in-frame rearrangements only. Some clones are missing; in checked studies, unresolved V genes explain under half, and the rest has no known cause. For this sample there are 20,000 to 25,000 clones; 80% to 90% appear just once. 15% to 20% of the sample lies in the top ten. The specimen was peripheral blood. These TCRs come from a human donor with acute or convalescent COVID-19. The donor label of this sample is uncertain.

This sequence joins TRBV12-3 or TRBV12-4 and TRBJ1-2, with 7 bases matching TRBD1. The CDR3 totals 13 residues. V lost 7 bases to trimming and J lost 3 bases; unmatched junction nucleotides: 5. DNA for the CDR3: TGTGCCAGCAAAAATACAGGGGACTATGGCTACACCTTC. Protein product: CASKNTGDYGYTF.

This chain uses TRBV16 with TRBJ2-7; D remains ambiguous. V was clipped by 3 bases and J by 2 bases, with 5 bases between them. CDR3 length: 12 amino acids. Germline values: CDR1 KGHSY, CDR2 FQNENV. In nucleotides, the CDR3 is TGTGCCAGCAGCCAGGCAGCCTACGAGCAGTACTTC. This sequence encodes CASSQAAYEQYF.

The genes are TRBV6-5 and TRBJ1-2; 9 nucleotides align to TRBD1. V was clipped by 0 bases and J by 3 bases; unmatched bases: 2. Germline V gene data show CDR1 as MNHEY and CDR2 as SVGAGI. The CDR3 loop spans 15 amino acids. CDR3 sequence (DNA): TGTGCCAGCAGTTACTCTACAGGGGGCGACTATGGCTACACCTTC. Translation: CASSYSTGGDYGYTF.

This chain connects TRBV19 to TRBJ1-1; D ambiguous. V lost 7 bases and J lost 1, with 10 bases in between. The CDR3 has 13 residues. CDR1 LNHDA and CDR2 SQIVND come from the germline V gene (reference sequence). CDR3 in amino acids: CASTDSWNTEAFF. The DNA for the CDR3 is TGTGCCAGTACCGACTCCTGGAACACTGAAGCTTTCTTT.

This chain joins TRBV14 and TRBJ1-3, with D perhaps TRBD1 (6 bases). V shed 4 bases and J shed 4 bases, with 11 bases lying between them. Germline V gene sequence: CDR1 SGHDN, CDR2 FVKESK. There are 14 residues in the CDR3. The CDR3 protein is CASSPGAPGNTIYF. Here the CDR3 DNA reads TGTGCCAGCAGCCCAGGGGCCCCCGGAAACACCATATATTTT.

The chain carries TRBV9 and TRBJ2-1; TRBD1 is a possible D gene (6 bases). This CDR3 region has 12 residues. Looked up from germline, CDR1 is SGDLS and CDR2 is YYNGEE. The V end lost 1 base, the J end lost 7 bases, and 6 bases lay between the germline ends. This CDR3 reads CASSVQGNEQFF. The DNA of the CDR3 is TGTGCCAGCAGCGTACAGGGGAATGAGCAGTTCTTC.

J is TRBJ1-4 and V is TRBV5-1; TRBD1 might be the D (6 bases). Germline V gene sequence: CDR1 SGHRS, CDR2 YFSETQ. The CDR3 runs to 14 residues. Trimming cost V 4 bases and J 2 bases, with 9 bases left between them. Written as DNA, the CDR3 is TGCGCCAGCAGCCCCGGACAGACTAATGAAAAACTGTTTTTT. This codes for CASSPGQTNEKLFF.

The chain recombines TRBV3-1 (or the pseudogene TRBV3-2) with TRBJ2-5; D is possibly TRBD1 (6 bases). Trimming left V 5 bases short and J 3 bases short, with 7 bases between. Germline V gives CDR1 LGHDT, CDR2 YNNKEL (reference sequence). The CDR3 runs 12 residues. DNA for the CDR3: TGTGCCAGCAGCTGGGACAAAGAGACCCAGTACTTC. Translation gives CASSWDKETQYF.

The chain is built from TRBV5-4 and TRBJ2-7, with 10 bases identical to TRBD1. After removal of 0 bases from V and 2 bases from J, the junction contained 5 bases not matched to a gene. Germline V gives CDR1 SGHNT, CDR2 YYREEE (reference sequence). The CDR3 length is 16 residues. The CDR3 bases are TGTGCCAGCAGCTTGGATTCCGGGACAGGGGCCTACGAGCAGTACTTC. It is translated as CASSLDSGTGAYEQYF.

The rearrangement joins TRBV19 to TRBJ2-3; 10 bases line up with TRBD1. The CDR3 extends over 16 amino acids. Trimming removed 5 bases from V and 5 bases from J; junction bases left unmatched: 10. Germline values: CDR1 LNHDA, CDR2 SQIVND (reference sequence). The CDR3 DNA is TGTGCCAGTAGTCCCGGAGGACAGGGGGGGCGAGATACGCAGTATTTT. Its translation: CASSPGGQGGRDTQYF.

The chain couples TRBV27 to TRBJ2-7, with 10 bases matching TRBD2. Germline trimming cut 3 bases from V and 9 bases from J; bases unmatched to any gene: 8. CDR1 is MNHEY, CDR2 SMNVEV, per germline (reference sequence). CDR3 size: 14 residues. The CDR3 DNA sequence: TGTGCCAGCAGTTTTCAAAGCGGGGGGGCCGGGCAGTACTTC. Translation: CASSFQSGGAGQYF.

CDR3: CASSGQSTDTQYF. As DNA, the CDR3 is TGTGCCAGCAGTGGACAGTCCACAGATACGCAGTATTTT. V gene TRBV2 combines with J gene TRBJ2-3; possibly TRBD1 for D (5 bases). The CDR3 consists of 13 residues. The germline V gene has CDR1 SNHLY and CDR2 FYNNEI. Trimming stripped 4 bases from V and 2 bases from J, with 7 bases between. Full variable domain (outside the CDR3, taken from reference TRBV2 and TRBJ2-3): EPEVTQTPSHQVTQMGQEVILRCVPISNHLYFYWYRQILGQKVEFLVSFYNNEISEKSEIFDDQFSVERPDGSNFTLKIRSTKLEDSAMYFCASSGQSTDTQYFGPGTRLTVL.

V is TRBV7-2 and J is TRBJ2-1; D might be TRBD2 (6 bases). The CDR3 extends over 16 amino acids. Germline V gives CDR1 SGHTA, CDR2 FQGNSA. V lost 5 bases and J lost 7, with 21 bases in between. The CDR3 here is CASSGPTRRGGNEQFF. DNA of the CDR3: TGTGCCAGCAGCGGCCCGACTAGGCGGGGCGGTAATGAGCAGTTCTTC.

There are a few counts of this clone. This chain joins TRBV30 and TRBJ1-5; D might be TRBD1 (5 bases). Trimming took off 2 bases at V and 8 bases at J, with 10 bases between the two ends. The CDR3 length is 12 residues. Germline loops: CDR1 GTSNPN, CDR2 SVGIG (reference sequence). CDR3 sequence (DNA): TGTGCCTGGAGTAGGGGTACGGAGCCCCAGCATTTT. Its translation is CAWSRGTEPQHF.

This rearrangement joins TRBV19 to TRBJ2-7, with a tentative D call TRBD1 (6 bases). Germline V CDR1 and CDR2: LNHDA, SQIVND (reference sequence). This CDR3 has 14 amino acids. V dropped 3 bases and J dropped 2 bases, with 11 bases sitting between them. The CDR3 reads CASSIRDTAYEQYF. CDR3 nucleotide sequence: TGTGCCAGTAGTATTAGGGACACCGCCTACGAGCAGTACTTC. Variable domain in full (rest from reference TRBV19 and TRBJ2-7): DGGITQSPKYLFRKEGQNVTLSCEQNLNHDAMYWYRQDPGQGLRLIYYSQIVNDFQKGDIAEGYSVSREKKESFPLTVTSAQKNPTAFYLCASSIRDTAYEQYFGPGTRLTVT.

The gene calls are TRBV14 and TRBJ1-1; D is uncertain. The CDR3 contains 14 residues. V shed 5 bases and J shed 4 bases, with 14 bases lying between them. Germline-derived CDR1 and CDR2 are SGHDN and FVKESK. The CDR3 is CASSKAGSVTEAFF. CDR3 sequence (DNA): TGTGCCAGCAGCAAGGCGGGTTCGGTCACTGAAGCTTTCTTT.

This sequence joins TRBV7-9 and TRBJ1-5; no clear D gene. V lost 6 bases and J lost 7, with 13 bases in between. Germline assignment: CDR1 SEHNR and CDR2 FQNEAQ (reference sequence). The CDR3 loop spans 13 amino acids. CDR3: CASSPGVGQPQHF. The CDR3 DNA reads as TGTGCCAGCAGTCCTGGCGTCGGGCAGCCCCAGCATTTT.

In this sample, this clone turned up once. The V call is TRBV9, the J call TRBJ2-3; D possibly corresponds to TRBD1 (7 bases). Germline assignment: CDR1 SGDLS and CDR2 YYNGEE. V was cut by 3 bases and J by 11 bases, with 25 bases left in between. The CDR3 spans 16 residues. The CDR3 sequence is CASSATWGAGGIKQYF. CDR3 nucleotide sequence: TGTGCCAGCAGCGCCACCTGGGGGGCAGGGGGAATCAAGCAGTATTTT.

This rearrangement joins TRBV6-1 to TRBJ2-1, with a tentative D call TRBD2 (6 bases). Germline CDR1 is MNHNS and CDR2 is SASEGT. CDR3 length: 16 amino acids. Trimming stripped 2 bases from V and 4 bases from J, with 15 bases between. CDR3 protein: CASSESGRQKYNEQFF. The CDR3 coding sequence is TGTGCCAGCAGTGAAAGCGGGCGGCAAAAGTACAATGAGCAGTTCTTC.

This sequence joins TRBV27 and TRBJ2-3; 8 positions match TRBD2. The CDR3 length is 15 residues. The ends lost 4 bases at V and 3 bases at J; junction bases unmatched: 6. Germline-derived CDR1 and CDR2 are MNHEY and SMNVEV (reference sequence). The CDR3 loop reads CASSSLAGWTDTQYF. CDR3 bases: TGTGCCAGCAGTTCCTTAGCGGGATGGACAGATACGCAGTATTTT.

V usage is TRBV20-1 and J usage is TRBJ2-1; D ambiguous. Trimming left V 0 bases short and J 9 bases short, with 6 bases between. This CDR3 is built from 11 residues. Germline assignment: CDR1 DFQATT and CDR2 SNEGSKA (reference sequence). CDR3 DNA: TGCAGTGCTAGAGATTTCGGTGAGCAGTTCTTC. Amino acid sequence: CSARDFGEQFF.

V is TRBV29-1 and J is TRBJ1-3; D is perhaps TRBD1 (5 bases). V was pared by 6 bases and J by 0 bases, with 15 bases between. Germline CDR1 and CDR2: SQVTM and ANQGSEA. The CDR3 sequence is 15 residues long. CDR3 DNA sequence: TGCAGCGTGAGCCGGGCAGGGTACTCTGGAAACACCATATATTTT. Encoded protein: CSVSRAGYSGNTIYF.

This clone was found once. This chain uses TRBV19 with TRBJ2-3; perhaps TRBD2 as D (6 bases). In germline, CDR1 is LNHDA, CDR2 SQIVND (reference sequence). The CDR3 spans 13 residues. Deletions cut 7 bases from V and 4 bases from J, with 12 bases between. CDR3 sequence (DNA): TGTGCCAGTAAGCCAGGGAGGCCAGATACGCAGTATTTT. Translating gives CASKPGRPDTQYF.

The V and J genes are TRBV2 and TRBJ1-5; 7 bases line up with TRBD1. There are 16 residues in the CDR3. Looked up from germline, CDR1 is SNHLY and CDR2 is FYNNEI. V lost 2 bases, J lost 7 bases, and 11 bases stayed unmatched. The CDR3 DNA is TGTGCCAGCAGTGAACCGATGGGGACAGTCACCCAGCCCCAGCATTTT. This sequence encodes CASSEPMGTVTQPQHF.

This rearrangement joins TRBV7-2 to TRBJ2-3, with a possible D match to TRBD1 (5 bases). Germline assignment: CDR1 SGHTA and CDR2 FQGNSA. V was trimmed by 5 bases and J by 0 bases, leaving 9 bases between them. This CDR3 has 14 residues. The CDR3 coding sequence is TGTGCCAGCAGCCTCACAGGTAGCACAGATACGCAGTATTTT. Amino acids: CASSLTGSTDTQYF.

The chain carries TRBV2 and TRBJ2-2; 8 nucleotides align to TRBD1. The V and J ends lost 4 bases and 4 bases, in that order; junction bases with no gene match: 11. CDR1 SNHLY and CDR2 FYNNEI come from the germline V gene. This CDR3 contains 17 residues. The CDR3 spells CASSGQGAWFGTGELFF. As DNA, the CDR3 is TGTGCCAGCAGTGGGCAGGGGGCCTGGTTTGGCACCGGGGAGCTGTTTTTT. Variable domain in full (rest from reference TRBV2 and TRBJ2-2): EPEVTQTPSHQVTQMGQEVILRCVPISNHLYFYWYRQILGQKVEFLVSFYNNEISEKSEIFDDQFSVERPDGSNFTLKIRSTKLEDSAMYFCASSGQGAWFGTGELFFGEGSRLTVL.

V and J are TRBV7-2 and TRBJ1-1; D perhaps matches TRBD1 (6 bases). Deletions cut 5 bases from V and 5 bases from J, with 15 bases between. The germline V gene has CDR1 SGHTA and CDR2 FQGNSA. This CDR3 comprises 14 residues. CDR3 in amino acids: CASSPIQGLTEAFF. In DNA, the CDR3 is TGTGCCAGCAGCCCAATCCAGGGGCTGACTGAAGCTTTCTTT.

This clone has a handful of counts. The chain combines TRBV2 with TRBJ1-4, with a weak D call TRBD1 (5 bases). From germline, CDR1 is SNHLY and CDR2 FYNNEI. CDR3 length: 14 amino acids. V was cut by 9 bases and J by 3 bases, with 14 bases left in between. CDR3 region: CASYPDSANEKLFF. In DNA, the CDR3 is TGTGCCAGTTACCCTGACAGCGCTAATGAAAAACTGTTTTTT.

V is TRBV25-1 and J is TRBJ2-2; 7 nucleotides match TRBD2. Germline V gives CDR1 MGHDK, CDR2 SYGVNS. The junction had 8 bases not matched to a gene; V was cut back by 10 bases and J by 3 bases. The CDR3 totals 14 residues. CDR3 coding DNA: TGTGCCACCGCAGAGCGGGGCGACACCGGGGAGCTGTTTTTT. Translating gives CATAERGDTGELFF.

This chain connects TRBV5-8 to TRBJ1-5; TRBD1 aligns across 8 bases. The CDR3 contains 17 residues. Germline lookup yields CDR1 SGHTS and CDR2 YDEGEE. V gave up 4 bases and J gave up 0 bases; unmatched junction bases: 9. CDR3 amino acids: CASSIRGRLGSNQPQHF. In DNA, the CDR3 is TGTGCCAGCAGCATCAGGGGGCGATTGGGTAGCAATCAGCCCCAGCATTTT.

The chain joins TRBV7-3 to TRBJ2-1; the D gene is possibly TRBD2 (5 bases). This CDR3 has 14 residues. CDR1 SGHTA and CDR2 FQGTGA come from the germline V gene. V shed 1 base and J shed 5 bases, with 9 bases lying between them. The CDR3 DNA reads TGTGCCAGCAGCTTAATGTCCGGGGACAATGAGCAGTTCTTC. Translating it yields CASSLMSGDNEQFF. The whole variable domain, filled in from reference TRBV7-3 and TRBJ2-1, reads GAGVSQTPSNKVTEKGKYVELRCDPISGHTALYWYRQSLGQGPEFLIYFQGTGAADDSGLPNDRFFAVRPEGSVSTLKIQRTERGDSAVYLCASSLMSGDNEQFFGPGTRLTVL.